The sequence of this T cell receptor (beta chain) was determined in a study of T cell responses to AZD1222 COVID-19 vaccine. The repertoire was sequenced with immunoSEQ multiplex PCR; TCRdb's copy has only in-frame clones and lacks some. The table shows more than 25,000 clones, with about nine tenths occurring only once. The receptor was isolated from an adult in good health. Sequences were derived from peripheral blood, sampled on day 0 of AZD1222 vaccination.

The chain's CDR3 is CATAPGLARNTGELFF. In DNA form, the CDR3 reads TGTGCCACCGCTCCGGGACTAGCGCGTAACACCGGGGAGCTGTTTTTT. The chain couples TRBV9 to TRBJ2-2, with 10 bases lining up with TRBD2. V trimming: 9 bases; J trimming: 2 bases; junction bases outside the gene matches: 10. This CDR3 spans 16 amino acids. The germline V gene encodes CDR1 SGDLS and CDR2 YYNGEE. Variable domain in full (rest from reference TRBV9 and TRBJ2-2): DSGVTQTPKHLITATGQRVTLRCSPRSGDLSVYWYQQSLDQGLQFLIQYYNGEERAKGNILERFSAQQFPDLHSELNLSSLELGDSALYFCATAPGLARNTGELFFGEGSRLTVL.